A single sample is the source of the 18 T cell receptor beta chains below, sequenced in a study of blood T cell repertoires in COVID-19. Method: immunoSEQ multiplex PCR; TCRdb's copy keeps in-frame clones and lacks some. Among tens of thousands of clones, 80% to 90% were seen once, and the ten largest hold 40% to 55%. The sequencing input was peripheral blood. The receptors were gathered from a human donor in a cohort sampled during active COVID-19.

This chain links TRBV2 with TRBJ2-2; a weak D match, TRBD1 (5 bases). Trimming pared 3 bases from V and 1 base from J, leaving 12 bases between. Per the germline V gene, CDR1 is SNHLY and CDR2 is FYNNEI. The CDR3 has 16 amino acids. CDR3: CASSEQGTLNTGELFF. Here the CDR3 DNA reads TGTGCCAGCAGTGAGCAGGGAACCTTGAACACCGGGGAGCTGTTTTTT.

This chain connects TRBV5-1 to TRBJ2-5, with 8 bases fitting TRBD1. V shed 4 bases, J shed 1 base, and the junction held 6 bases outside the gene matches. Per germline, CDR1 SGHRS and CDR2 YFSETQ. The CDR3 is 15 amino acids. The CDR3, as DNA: TGCGCCAGCAGCCTCGGACAGGGCCCCCAAGAGACCCAGTACTTC. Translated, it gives CASSLGQGPQETQYF.

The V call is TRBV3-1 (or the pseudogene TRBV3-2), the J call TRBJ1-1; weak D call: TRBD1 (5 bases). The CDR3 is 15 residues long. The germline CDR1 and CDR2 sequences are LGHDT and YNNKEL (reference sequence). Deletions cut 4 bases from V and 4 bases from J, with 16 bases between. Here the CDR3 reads CASSPLAGPTTEAFF. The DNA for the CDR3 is TGTGCCAGCAGCCCCCTAGCGGGGCCGACCACTGAAGCTTTCTTT.

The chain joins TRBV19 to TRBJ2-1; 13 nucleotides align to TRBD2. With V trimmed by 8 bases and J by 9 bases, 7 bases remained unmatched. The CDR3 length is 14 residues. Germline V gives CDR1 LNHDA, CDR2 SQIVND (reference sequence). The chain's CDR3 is CASGTSGGDPEQFF. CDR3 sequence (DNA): TGTGCCAGTGGAACTAGCGGGGGGGACCCTGAGCAGTTCTTC.

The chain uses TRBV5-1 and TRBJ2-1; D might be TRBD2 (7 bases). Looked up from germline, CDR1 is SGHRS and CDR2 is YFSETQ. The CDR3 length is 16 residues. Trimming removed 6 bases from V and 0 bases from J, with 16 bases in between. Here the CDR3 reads CASTGGGGSSYNEQFF. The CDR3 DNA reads TGCGCCAGCACTGGGGGGGGCGGTAGCTCCTACAATGAGCAGTTCTTC.

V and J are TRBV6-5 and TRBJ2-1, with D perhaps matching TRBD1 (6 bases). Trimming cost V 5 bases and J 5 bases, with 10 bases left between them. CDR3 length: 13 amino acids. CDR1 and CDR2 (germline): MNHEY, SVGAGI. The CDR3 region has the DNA TGTGCCAGCAGTCCTTACAGGGACAATGAGCAGTTCTTC. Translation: CASSPYRDNEQFF.

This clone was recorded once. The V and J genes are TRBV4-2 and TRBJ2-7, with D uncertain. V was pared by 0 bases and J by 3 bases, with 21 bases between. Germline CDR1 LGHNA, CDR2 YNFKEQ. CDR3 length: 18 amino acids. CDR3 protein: CASSQDSSRSGHGYEQYF. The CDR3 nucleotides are TGTGCCAGCAGCCAAGATAGTTCAAGGTCTGGGCACGGCTACGAGCAGTACTTC.

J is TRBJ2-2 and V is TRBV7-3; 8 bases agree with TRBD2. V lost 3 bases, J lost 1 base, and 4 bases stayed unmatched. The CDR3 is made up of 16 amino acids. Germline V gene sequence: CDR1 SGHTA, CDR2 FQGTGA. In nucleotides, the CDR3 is TGTGCCAGCAGCTTCCAGACTAGCGAGAACACCGGGGAGCTGTTTTTT. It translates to CASSFQTSENTGELFF.

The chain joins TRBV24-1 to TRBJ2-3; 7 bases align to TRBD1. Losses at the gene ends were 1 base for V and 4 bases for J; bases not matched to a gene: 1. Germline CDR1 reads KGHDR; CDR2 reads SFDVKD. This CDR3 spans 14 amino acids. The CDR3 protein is CATSDLTGADTQYF. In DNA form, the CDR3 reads TGTGCCACCAGTGATTTAACAGGGGCAGATACGCAGTATTTT.

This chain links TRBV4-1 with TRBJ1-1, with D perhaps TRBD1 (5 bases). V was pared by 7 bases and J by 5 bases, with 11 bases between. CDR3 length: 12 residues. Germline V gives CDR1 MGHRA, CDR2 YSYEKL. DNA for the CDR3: TGCGCCAGCAACGACCGGGGGACTGAAGCTTTCTTT. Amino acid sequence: CASNDRGTEAFF.

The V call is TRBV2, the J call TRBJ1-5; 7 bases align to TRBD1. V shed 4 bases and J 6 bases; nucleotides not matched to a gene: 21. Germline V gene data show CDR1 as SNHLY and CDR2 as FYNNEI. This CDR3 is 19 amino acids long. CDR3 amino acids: CASSALRPLQGSSGQPQHF. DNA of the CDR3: TGTGCCAGCAGTGCACTACGCCCACTACAGGGGAGCTCGGGTCAGCCCCAGCATTTT.

The CDR3 spells CASSPGGTGGLNTEAFF. In DNA, the CDR3 is TGTGCCAGCAGCCCGGGGGGGACAGGGGGCCTGAACACTGAAGCTTTCTTT. The chain has TRBV11-2 and TRBJ1-1, with 12 positions matching TRBD1. Germline CDR1 SGHAT, CDR2 FQNNGV. There are 17 residues in the CDR3. V dropped 5 bases and J dropped 0; count of bases not matched to a gene: 7.

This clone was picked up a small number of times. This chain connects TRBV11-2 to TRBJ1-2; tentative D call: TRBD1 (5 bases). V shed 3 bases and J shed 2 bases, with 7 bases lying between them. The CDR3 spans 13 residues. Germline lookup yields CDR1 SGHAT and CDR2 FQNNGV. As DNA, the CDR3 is TGTGCCAGCAGCTTGGAGGGGAACTATGGCTACACCTTC. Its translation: CASSLEGNYGYTF.

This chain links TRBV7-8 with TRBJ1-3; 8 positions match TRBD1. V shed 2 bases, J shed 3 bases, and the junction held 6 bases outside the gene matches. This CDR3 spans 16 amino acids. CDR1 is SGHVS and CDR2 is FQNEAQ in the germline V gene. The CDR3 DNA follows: TGTGCCAGCAGCTTACGTACGACAGGGGTTGGAAACACCATATATTTT. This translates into CASSLRTTGVGNTIYF.

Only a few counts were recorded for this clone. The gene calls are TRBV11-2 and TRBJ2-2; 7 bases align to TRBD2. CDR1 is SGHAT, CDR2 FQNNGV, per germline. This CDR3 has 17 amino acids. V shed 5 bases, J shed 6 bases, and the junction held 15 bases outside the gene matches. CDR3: CASSNLFLRGVAGELFF. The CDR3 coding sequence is TGTGCCAGCAGCAATCTTTTCCTTCGGGGGGTTGCCGGGGAGCTGTTTTTT. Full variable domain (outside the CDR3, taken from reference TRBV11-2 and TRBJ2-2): EAGVAQSPRYKIIEKRQSVAFWCNPISGHATLYWYQQILGQGPKLLIQFQNNGVVDDSQLPKDRFSAERLKGVDSTLKIQPAKLEDSAVYLCASSNLFLRGVAGELFFGEGSRLTVL.

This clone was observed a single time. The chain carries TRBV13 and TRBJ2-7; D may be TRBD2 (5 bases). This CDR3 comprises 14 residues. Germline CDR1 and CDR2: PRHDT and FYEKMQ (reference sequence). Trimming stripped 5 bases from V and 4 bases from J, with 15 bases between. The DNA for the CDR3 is TGTGCCAGCAGCGGGGAGAGACACCATTACGAGCAGTACTTC. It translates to CASSGERHHYEQYF.

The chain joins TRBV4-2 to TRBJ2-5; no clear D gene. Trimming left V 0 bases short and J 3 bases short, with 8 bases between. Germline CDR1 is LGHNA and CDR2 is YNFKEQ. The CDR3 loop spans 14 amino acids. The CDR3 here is CASSQEHNEETQYF. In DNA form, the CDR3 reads TGTGCCAGCAGCCAAGAACATAATGAAGAGACCCAGTACTTC.

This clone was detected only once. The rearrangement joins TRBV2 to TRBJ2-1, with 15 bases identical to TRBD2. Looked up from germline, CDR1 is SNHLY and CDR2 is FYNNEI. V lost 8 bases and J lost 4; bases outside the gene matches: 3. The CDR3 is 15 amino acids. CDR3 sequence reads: CASLGLAGGYNEQFF. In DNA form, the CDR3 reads TGTGCCAGCTTGGGACTAGCGGGGGGTTACAATGAGCAGTTCTTC.